The source of this TCR beta chain is a study of CD8 T cells in ankylosing spondylitis. Study results and limitations: Disease-linked clones had a CD8+ phenotype and relatively low frequency in peripheral blood.

Via MiXCR, TCRdb re-called the 5' RACE reads, giving one row per CDR3 protein. The sample lists over 150,000 distinct CDR3 sequences; 13% were seen once. Trimming took off 1 base at V and 0 bases at J, with 9 bases between the two ends. This CDR3 contains 15 residues. Germline-derived CDR1 and CDR2 are KGHSH and LQKENI. This clonotype occurred a few times. As yet, its antigen is unknown. V gene TRBV18 combines with J gene TRBJ2-5; no reliable D call. This TCR came from a male donor with ankylosing spondylitis or in good health (not recorded which). Source material: blood, either unsorted or a sorted T cell fraction (not recorded which). CDR3 residues: CASSPRVQDQETQYF. The CDR3 nucleotides read TGTGCCAGCTCACCACGGGTCCAAGACCAAGAGACCCAGTACTTC.